The clone carrying this T cell receptor beta chain has just one count. Antigen unknown. The length of the CDR3 is 14 residues. It was with 60 Vbeta and 13 Jbeta primers that the PCR ran. Libraries were prepared by immunoSEQ multiplex PCR; TCRdb keeps only in-frame clonotypes and omits some of them. The sample lists roughly 150,000 clones, 80% to 90% seen once, with around 2.6% in the top ten. This sample stems from a study of cytomegalovirus exposure and HLA in healthy donors. Whole-study results and caveats: Donors belonging to an Asian-associated ancestry cluster reportedly showed fewer N-insertions in productive TCRs than the approximately 640-donor mean, according to what a later analysis found. V segments that were indistinguishable, TRBV6-2 and TRBV6-3 among them, were omitted from analysis. V- and J-gene trimming in TCR beta was tied to a missense DCLRE1C variant by an analysis performed later.

The specimen was PBMCs. This chain joins TRBV21-1 and TRBJ1-2. TRBV21-1 represents a pseudogene. This TCR came from a man in his thirties or forties in good health and CMV-seropositive. The CDR3 DNA reads as TGTGCCAGCAGCAAAGCGGGGCGGGAGGATGGCTACACCTTC. Amino acids: CASSKAGREDGYTF.